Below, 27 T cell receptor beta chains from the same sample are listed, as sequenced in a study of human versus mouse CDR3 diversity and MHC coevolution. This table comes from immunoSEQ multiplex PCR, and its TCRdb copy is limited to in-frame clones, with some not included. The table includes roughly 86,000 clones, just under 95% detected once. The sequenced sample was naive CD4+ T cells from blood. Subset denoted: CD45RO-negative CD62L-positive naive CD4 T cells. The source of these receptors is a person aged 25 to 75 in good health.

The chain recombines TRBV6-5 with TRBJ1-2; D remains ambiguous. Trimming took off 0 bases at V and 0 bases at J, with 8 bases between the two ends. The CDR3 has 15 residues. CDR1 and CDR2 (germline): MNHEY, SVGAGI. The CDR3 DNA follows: TGTGCCAGCAGTTACTCTTACAGTGCTAACTATGGCTACACCTTC. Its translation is CASSYSYSANYGYTF.

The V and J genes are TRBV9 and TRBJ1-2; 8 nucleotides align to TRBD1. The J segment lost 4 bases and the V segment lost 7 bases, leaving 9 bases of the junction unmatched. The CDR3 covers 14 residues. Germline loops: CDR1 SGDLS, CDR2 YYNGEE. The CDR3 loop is CASVRTGQGYGYTF. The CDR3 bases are TGTGCCAGCGTACGGACAGGGCAAGGCTATGGCTACACCTTC. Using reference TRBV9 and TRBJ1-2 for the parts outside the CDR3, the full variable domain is DSGVTQTPKHLITATGQRVTLRCSPRSGDLSVYWYQQSLDQGLQFLIQYYNGEERAKGNILERFSAQQFPDLHSELNLSSLELGDSALYFCASVRTGQGYGYTFGSGTRLTVV.

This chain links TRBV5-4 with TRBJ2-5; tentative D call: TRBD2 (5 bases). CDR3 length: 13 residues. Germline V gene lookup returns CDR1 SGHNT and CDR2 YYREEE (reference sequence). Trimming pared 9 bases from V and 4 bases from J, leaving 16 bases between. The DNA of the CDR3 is TGTGCCACCCACGTGGAGGATCGAGAGACCCAGTACTTC. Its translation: CATHVEDRETQYF.

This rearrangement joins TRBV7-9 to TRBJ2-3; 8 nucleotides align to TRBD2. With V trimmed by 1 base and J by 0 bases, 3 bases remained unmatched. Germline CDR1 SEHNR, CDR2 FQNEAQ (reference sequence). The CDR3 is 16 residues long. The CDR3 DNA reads TGTGCCAGCAGCTTAGGCGGGGGGACTAGCACAGATACGCAGTATTTT. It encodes CASSLGGGTSTDTQYF.

The CDR3 protein is CASSSDRGLSQPQHF. In DNA form, the CDR3 reads TGTGCCAGCTCTTCAGACAGGGGGTTGAGTCAGCCCCAGCATTTT. The rearrangement links TRBV18 to TRBJ1-5; 9 nucleotides line up with TRBD1. Germline V gene data show CDR1 as KGHSH and CDR2 as LQKENI. V lost 6 bases and J lost 6; bases outside the gene matches: 9. The CDR3 totals 15 residues. The full variable domain, in which reference TRBV18 and TRBJ1-5 provide the parts outside the CDR3, is NAGVMQNPRHLVRRRGQEARLRCSPMKGHSHVYWYRQLPEEGLKFMVYLQKENIIDESGMPKERFSAEFPKEGPSILRIQQVVRGDSAAYFCASSSDRGLSQPQHFGDGTRLSIL.

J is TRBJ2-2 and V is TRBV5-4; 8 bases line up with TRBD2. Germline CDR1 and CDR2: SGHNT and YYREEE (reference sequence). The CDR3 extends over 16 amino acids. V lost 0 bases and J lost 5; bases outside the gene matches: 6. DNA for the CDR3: TGTGCCAGCAGCTTGGCCGGGGTAGCGGGAACCGGGGAGCTGTTTTTT. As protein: CASSLAGVAGTGELFF.

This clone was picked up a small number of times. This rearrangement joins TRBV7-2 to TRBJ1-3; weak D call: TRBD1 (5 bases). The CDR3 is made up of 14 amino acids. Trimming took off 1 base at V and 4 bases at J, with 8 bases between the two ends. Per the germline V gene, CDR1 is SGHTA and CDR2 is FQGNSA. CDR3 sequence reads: CASSLDAGGNTIYF. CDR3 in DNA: TGTGCCAGCAGCTTAGACGCAGGGGGAAACACCATATATTTT.

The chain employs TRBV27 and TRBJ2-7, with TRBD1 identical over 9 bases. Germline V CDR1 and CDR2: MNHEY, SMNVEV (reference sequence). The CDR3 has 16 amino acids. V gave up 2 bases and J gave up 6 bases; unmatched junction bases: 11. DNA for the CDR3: TGTGCCAGCAGTTTACTACAGGGGGCCAGGACTCGCGAGCAGTACTTC. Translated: CASSLLQGARTREQYF.

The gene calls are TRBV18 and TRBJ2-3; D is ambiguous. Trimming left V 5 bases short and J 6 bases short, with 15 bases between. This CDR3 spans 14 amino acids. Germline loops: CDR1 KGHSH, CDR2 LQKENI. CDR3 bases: TGTGCCAGCTCATCCGCGCCTAACGGGGATACGCAGTATTTT. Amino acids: CASSSAPNGDTQYF.

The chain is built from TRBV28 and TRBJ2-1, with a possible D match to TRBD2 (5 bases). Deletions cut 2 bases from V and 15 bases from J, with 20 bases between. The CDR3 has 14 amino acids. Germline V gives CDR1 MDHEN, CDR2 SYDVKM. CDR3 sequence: CASSLPGKGGWMFF. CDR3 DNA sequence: TGTGCCAGCAGTTTACCGGGGAAGGGTGGATGGATGTTCTTC.

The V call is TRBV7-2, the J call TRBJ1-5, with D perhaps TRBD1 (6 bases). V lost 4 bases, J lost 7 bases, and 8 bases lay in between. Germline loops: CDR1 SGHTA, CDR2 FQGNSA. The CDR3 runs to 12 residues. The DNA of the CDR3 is TGTGCCAGCAGCTACCAGGGGCAGCCCCAGCATTTT. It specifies CASSYQGQPQHF. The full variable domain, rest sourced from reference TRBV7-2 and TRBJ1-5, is GAGVSQSPSNKVTEKGKDVELRCDPISGHTALYWYRQSLGQGLEFLIYFQGNSAPDKSGLPSDRFSAERTGGSVSTLTIQRTQQEDSAVYLCASSYQGQPQHFGDGTRLSIL.

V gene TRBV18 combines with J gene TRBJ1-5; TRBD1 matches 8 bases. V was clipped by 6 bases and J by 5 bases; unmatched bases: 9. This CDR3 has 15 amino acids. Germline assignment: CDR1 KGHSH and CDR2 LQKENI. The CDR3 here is CASSQTRDRYQPQHF. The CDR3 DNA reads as TGTGCCAGCTCTCAAACCCGGGACAGGTATCAGCCCCAGCATTTT. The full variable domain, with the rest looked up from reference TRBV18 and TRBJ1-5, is NAGVMQNPRHLVRRRGQEARLRCSPMKGHSHVYWYRQLPEEGLKFMVYLQKENIIDESGMPKERFSAEFPKEGPSILRIQQVVRGDSAAYFCASSQTRDRYQPQHFGDGTRLSIL.

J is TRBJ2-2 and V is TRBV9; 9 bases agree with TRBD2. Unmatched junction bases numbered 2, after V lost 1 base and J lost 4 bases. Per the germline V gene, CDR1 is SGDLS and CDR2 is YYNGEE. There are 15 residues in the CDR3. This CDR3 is CASSVSAGGTGELFF. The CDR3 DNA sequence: TGTGCCAGCAGCGTATCAGCGGGGGGCACCGGGGAGCTGTTTTTT. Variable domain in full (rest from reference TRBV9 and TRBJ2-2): DSGVTQTPKHLITATGQRVTLRCSPRSGDLSVYWYQQSLDQGLQFLIQYYNGEERAKGNILERFSAQQFPDLHSELNLSSLELGDSALYFCASSVSAGGTGELFFGEGSRLTVL.

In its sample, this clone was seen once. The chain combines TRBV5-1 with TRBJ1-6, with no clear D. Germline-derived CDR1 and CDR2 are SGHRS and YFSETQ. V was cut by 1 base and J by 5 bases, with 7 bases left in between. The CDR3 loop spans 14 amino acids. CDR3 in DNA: TGCGCCAGCAGCTTGCAGGCCGATAATTCACCCCTCCACTTT. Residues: CASSLQADNSPLHF.

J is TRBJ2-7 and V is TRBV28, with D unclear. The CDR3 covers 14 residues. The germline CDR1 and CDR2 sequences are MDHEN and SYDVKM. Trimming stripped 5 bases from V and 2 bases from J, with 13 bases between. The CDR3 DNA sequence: TGTGCCAGCAGTCCCCCCGACTTAGCCTACGAGCAGTACTTC. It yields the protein CASSPPDLAYEQYF.

The CDR3 loop is CASSLARSFTDTQYF. In nucleotides, the CDR3 is TGTGCCAGCAGCTTGGCAAGGAGTTTCACAGATACGCAGTATTTT. The genes are TRBV5-5 and TRBJ2-3; D is undetermined. V lost 0 bases and J lost 2, with 10 bases in between. Germline V gene data show CDR1 as SGHKS and CDR2 as YYEKEE (reference sequence). The CDR3 loop spans 15 amino acids.

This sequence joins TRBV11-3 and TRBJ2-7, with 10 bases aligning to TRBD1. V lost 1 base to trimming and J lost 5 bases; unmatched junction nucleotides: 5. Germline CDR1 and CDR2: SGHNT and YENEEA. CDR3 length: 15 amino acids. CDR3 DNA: TGTGCCAGCAGCTTAGGCCCGGGACAGGGGAACGAGCAGTACTTC. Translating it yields CASSLGPGQGNEQYF.

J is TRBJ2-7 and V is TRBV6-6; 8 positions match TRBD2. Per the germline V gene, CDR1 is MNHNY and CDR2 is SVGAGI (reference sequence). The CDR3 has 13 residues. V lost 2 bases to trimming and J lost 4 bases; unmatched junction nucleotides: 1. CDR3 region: CASSYRGGYEQYF. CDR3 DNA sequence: TGTGCCAGCAGTTACCGGGGGGGATACGAGCAGTACTTC.

The DNA of the CDR3 is TGCGCCAGCAGCCAAGGGAACGGGGGGGAGAATGAGCAGTTCTTC. Its translation: CASSQGNGGENEQFF. The chain is built from TRBV4-3 and TRBJ2-1; TRBD2 matches 8 bases. With 1 base clipped from V and 7 bases from J, the junction kept 6 bases outside the gene matches. Germline values: CDR1 LGHNA, CDR2 YSLEER. The CDR3 consists of 15 residues.

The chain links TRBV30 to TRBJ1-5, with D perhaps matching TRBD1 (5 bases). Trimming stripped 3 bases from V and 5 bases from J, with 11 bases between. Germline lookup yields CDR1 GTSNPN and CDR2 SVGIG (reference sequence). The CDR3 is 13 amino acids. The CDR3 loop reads CAWSDGGDQPQHF. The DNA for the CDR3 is TGTGCCTGGAGCGACGGGGGGGATCAGCCCCAGCATTTT.

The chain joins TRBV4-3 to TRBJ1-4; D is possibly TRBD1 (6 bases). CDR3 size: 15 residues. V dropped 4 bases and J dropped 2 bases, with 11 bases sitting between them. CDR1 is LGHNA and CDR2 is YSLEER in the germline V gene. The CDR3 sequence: CASSPGGSTNEKLFF. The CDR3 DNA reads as TGCGCCAGCAGCCCTGGGGGCAGCACTAATGAAAAACTGTTTTTT.

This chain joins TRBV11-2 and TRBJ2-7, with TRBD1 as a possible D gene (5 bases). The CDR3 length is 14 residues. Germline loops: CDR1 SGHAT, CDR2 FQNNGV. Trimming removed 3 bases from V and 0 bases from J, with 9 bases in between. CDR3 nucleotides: TGTGCCAGCAGCTTCCGACAGAGCTCCTACGAGCAGTACTTC. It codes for CASSFRQSSYEQYF.

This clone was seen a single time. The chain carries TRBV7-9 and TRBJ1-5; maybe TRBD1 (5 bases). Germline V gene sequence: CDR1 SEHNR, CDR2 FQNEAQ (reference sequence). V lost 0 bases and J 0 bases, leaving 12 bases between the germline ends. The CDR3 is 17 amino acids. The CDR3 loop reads CASSLARGSDSNQPQHF. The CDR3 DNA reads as TGTGCCAGCAGCTTAGCCCGGGGGTCGGATAGCAATCAGCCCCAGCATTTT.

CDR3 coding DNA: TGTGCCAGCAGCTTGGCTAGCGGGGGGGCGAGGGAGACCCAGTACTTC. This encodes CASSLASGGARETQYF. The rearrangement links TRBV5-4 to TRBJ2-5; 12 nucleotides align to TRBD2. Germline V gene lookup returns CDR1 SGHNT and CDR2 YYREEE (reference sequence). The V segment lost 0 bases and the J segment 5 bases; nucleotides outside the gene matches: 5. The CDR3 contains 16 residues.

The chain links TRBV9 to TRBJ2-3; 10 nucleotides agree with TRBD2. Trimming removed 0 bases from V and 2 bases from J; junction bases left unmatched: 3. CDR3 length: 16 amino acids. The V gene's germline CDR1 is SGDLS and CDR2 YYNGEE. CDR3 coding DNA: TGTGCCAGCAGCGTAGCTAGCGGGAGAAACACAGATACGCAGTATTTT. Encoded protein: CASSVASGRNTDTQYF.

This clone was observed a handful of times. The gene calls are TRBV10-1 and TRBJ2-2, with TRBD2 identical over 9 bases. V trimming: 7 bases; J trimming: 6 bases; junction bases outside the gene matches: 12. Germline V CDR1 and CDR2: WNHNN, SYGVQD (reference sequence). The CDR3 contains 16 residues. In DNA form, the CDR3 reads TGCGCCAGCAAAGGGAGCGGGAGGTTATCTGCCGGGGAGCTGTTTTTT. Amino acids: CASKGSGRLSAGELFF.

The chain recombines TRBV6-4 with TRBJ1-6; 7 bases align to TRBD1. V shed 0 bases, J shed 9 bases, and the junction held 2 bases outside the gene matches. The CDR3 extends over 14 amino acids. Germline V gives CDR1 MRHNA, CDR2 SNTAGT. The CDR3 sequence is CASSDSSGGSPLHF. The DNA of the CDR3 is TGTGCCAGCAGTGACTCGTCAGGGGGTTCACCCCTCCACTTT.